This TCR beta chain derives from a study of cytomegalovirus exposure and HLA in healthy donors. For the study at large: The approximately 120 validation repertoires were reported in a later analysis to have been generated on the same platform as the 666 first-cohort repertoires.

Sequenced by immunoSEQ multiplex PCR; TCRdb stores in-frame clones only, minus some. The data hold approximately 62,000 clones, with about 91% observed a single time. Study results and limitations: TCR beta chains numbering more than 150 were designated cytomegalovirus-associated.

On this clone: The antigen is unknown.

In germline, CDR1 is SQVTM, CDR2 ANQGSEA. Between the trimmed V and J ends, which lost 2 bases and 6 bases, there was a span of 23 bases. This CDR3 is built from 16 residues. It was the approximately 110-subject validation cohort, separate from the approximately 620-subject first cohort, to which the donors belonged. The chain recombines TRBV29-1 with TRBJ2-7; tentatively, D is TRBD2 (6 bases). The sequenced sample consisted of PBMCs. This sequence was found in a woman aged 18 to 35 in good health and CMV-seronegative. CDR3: CSVEWRGAMGVGEQYF. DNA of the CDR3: TGCAGCGTTGAATGGAGGGGTGCGATGGGAGTGGGCGAGCAGTACTTC.